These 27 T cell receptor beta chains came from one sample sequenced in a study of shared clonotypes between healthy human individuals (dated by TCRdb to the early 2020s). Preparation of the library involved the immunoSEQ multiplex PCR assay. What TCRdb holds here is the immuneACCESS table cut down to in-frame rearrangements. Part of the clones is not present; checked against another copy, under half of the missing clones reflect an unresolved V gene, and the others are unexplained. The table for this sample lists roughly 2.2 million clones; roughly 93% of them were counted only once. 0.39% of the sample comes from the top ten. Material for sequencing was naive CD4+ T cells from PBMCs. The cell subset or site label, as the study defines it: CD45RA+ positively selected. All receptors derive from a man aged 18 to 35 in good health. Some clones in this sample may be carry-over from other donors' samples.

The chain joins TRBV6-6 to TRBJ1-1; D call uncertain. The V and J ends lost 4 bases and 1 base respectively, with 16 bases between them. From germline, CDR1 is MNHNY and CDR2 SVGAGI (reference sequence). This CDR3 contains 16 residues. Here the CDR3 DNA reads TGTGCCAGCAGTTCCGCCGGGAGCCGTTGGAACACTGAAGCTTTCTTT. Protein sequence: CASSSAGSRWNTEAFF.

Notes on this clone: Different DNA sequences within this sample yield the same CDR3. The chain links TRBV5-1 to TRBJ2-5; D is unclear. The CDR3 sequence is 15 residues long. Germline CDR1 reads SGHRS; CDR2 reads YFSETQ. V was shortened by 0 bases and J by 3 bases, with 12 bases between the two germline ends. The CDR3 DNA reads TGCGCCAGCAGCTTGGCGGGCTCCAGAGAAGAGACCCAGTACTTC. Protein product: CASSLAGSREETQYF.

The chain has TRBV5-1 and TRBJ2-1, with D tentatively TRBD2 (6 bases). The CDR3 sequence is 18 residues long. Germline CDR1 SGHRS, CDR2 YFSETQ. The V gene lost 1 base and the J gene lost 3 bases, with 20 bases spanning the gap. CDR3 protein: CASSLRPQQAGFYNEQFF. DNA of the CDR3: TGCGCCAGCAGCTTGAGGCCTCAACAGGCGGGGTTCTACAATGAGCAGTTCTTC. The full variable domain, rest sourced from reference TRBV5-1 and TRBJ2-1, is KAGVTQTPRYLIKTRGQQVTLSCSPISGHRSVSWYQQTPGQGLQFLFEYFSETQRNKGNFPGRFSGRQFSNSRSEMNVSTLELGDSALYLCASSLRPQQAGFYNEQFFGPGTRLTVL.

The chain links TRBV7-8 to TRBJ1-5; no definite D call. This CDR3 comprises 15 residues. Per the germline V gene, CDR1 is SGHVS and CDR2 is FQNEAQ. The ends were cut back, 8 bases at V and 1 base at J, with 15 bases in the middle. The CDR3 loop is CASANAGFSNQPQHF. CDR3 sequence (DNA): TGTGCCAGCGCCAACGCGGGGTTCAGCAATCAGCCCCAGCATTTT.

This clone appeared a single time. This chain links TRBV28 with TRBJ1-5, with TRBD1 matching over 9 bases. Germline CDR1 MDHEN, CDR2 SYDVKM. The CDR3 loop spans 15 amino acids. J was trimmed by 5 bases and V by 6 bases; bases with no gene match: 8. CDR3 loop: CASSLGQGLHQPQHF. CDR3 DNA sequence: TGTGCCAGCAGCCTCGGACAGGGGCTACATCAGCCCCAGCATTTT.

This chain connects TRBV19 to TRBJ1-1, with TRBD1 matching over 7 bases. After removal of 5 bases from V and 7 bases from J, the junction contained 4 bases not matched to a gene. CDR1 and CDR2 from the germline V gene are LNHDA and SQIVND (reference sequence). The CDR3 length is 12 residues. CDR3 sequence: CASSLTGYEAFF. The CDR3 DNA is TGTGCCAGTAGTCTGACAGGGTATGAAGCTTTCTTT.

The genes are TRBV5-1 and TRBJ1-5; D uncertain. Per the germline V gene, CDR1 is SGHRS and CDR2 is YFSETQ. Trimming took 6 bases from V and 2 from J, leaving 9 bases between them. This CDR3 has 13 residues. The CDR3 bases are TGCGCCAGCAATCCCGATGGCAATCAGCCCCAGCATTTT. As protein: CASNPDGNQPQHF. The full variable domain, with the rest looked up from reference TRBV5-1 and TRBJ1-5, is KAGVTQTPRYLIKTRGQQVTLSCSPISGHRSVSWYQQTPGQGLQFLFEYFSETQRNKGNFPGRFSGRQFSNSRSEMNVSTLELGDSALYLCASNPDGNQPQHFGDGTRLSIL.

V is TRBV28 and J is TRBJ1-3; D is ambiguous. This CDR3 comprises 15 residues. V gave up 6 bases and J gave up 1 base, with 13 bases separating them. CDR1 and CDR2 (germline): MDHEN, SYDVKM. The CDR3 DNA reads TGTGCCAGCAGCCAATTCGAGATTTCTGGAAACACCATATATTTT. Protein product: CASSQFEISGNTIYF. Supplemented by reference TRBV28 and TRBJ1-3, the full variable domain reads DVKVTQSSRYLVKRTGEKVFLECVQDMDHENMFWYRQDPGLGLRLIYFSYDVKMKEKGDIPEGYSVSREKKERFSLILESASTNQTSMYLCASSQFEISGNTIYFGEGSWLTVV.

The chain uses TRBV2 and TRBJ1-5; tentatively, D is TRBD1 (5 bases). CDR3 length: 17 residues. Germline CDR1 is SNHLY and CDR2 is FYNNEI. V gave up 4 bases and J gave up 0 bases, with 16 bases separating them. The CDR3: CASSVGRTRYSNQPQHF. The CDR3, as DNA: TGTGCCAGCAGTGTGGGACGAACGAGGTATAGCAATCAGCCCCAGCATTTT.

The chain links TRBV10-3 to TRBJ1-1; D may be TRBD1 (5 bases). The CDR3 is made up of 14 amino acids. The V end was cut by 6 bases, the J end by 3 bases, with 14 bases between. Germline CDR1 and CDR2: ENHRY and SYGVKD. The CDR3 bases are TGTGCCATCAGGGAGGGCACAGGTTACACTGAAGCTTTCTTT. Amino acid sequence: CAIREGTGYTEAFF.

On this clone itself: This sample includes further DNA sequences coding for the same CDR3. CDR3 sequence reads: CSVQQGNSNQPQHF. In DNA, the CDR3 is TGCAGCGTTCAACAGGGGAATAGCAATCAGCCCCAGCATTTT. The rearrangement uses TRBV29-1 and TRBJ1-5, with 7 bases aligning to TRBD1. The CDR3 runs 14 residues. The germline V gene has CDR1 SQVTM and CDR2 ANQGSEA. Trimming removed 5 bases from V and 0 bases from J; junction bases left unmatched: 4.

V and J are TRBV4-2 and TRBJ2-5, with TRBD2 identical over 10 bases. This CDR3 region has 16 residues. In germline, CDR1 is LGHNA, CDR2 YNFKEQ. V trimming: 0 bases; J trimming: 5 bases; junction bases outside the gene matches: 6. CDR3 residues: CASSQDPLSGRETQYF. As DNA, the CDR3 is TGTGCCAGCAGCCAAGATCCCCTTAGCGGGAGGGAGACCCAGTACTTC.

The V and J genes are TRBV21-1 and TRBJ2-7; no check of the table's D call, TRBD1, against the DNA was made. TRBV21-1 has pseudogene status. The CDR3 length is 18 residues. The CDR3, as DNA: TGTGCCAGCAGCAAAGTAGTGGACAGGGGCCCCCTCTACTACGAGCAGTACTTC. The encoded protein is CASSKVVDRGPLYYEQYF.

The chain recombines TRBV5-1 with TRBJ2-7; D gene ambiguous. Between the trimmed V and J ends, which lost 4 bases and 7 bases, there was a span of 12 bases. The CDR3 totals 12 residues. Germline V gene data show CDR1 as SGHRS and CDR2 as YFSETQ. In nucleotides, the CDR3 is TGCGCCAGCAGCCTCCGGGCTAGGGAGCAGTACTTC. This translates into CASSLRAREQYF.

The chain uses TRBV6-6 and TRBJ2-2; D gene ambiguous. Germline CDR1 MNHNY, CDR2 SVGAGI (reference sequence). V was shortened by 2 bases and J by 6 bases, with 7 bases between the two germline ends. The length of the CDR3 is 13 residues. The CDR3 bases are TGTGCCAGCAGTTACGGGATGGCCGGGGAGCTGTTTTTT. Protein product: CASSYGMAGELFF.

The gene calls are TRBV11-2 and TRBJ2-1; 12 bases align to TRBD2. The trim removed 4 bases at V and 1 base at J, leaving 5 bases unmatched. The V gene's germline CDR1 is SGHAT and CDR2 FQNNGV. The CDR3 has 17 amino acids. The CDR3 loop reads CASSSRTSGISYNEQFF. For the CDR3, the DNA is TGTGCCAGCAGCTCAAGGACTAGCGGGATATCCTACAATGAGCAGTTCTTC.

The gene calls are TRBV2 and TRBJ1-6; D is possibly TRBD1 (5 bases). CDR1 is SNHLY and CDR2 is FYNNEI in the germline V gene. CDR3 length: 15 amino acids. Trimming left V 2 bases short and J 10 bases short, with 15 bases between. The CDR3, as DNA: TGTGCCAGCAGTGAAAACGCAGGGAAGGTATCACCCCTCCACTTT. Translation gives CASSENAGKVSPLHF.

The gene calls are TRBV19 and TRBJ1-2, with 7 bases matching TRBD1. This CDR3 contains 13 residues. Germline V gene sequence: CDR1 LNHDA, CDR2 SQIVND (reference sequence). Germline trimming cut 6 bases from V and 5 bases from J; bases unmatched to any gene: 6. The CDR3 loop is CASREQGKYGYTF. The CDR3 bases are TGTGCCAGTAGGGAACAGGGGAAGTATGGCTACACCTTC.

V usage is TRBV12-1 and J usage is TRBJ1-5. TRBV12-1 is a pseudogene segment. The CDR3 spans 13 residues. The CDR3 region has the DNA TGTGCCAGCATCAGAGTCCCCGGCGGGCCCCAGCATTTT. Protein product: CASIRVPGGPQHF.

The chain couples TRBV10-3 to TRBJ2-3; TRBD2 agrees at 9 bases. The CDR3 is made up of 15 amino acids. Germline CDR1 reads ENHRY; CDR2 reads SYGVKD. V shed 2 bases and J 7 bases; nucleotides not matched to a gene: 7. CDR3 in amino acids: CAISEVAGVRYTQYF. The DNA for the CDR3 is TGTGCCATCAGTGAGGTAGCGGGAGTGAGGTATACGCAGTATTTT.

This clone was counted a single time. The CDR3 reads CASSFGGAGDTQYF. CDR3 sequence (DNA): TGTGCCAGCAGTTTTGGAGGGGCGGGAGATACGCAGTATTTT. This chain links TRBV28 with TRBJ2-3; possibly TRBD2 for D (6 bases). This CDR3 spans 14 amino acids. Trimming removed 3 bases from V and 5 bases from J, with 12 bases in between. Germline V lookup: CDR1 MDHEN, CDR2 SYDVKM.

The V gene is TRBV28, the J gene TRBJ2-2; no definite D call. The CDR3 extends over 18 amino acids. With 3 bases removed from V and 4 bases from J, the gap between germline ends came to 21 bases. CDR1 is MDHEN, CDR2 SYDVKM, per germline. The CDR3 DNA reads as TGTGCCAGCAGTTTGGAATACACGTCCGCCGGCGTCACCGGGGAGCTGTTTTTT. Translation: CASSLEYTSAGVTGELFF.

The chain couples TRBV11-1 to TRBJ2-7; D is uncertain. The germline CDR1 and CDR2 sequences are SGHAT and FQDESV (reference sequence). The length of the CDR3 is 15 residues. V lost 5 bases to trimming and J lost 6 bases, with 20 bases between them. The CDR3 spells CASSPASQPYAEQYF. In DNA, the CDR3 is TGTGCCAGCAGCCCTGCAAGCCAGCCCTACGCCGAGCAGTACTTC.

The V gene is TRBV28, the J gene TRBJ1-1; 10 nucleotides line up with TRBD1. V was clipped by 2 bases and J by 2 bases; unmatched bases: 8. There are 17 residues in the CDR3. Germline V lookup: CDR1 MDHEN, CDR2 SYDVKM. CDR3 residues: CASSLLPGQGLNTEAFF. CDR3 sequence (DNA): TGTGCCAGCAGTTTACTCCCGGGACAGGGGCTAAACACTGAAGCTTTCTTT.

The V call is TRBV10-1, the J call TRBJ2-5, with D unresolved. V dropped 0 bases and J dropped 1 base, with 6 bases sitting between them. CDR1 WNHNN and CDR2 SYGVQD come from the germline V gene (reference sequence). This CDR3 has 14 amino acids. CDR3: CASSESMAQETQYF. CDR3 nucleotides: TGCGCCAGCAGTGAGTCGATGGCCCAAGAGACCCAGTACTTC.

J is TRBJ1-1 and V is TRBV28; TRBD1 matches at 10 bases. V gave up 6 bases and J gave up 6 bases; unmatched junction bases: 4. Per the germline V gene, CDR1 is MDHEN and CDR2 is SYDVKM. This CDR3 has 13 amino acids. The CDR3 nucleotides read TGTGCCAGCAGACGACAGGGGGCCCCTGAAGCTTTCTTT. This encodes CASRRQGAPEAFF.

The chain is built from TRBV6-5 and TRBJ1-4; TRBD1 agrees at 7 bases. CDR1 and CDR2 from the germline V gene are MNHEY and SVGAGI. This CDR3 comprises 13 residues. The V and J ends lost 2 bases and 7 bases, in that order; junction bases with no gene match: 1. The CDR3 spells CASSYKGAEKLFF. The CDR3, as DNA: TGTGCCAGCAGTTACAAGGGGGCTGAAAAACTGTTTTTT.